The source of this TCR beta chain is a study of response to subunit inactivated influenza vaccine (dated 2018 in TCRdb). Context from the whole study: Deep quantitative T cell receptor repertoire profiling was used in the study to track responses to a trivalent subunit inactivated influenza vaccine.

Preparation of the library involved RT-PCR. Reads for this sample came from an Illumina HiSeq 2500. TCRdb reran the public reads through fastp at Q25 and MiXCR, keeping productive beta chains. Each CDR3 protein gets just one entry, which takes the most common genes and DNA from the rows behind it. For this sample the table gives 500,000 to 600,000 distinct CDR3 sequences, of which 6.5% to 8% were detected only once. The ten top clones hold 10% to 15% of the sample. Study-wide findings and limitations: The authors suggested that each seasonal influenza vaccination may recruit only a limited number of new T cells.

Germline trimming: 8 bases from V, 2 bases from J; junction bases outside gene matches: 11. CDR1 is given as LGHNA and CDR2 as YSLEER, both from the germline V gene. The CDR3 numbers 15 residues from cysteine through phenylalanine. Only the CDR3 part of the read is kept: 45 bases, read in frame from the first base. Points on this clonotype: The specificity of this receptor is unknown. No much larger clone is present one base from it, and per-base qualities are unavailable.

The specimen was PBMCs from blood, collected less than 25 months after vaccination. The sequence came from a man aged 50 to 69 who received an inactivated influenza vaccine. Donor details come from another sample of the same person, matched by shared clones. The sequence is built from TRBV4-3 and TRBJ2-7; TRBD1 agrees with 8 junctional bases. CDR3 loop: CASCRRVQGAYEQYF. The DNA sequence follows: TGCGCCAGCTGTAGACGGGTACAGGGGGCCTACGAGCAGTACTTC.